Listed here is a single T cell receptor beta chain. Using immunoSEQ multiplex PCR, the repertoire was profiled, and TCRdb retains in-frame clones only, with some absent. The profile shows a few hundred thousand clones, around 92% of them singletons. The entry originates in a study of blood T cell repertoires in COVID-19. Per germline, CDR1 SGDLS and CDR2 YYNGEE. V lost 2 bases and J 6 bases, leaving 8 bases between the germline ends. The CDR3 is 13 residues long. This receptor was taken from a woman under 40 who had recovered from COVID-19. The chain is built from TRBV9 and TRBJ1-4; D may be TRBD1 (5 bases). The sequencing sample was made of PBMCs or T cells enriched from blood (not recorded which). CDR3 protein: CASSVGHDEKLFF. The CDR3 DNA reads TGTGCCAGCAGCGTCGGACACGATGAAAAACTGTTTTTT.